The T cell receptor (beta chain) under discussion was sequenced for a study of cytotoxic CD8 clonotypes in ibrutinib-treated CLL. Here immunoSEQ multiplex PCR was the method, and the copy in TCRdb shows in-frame clones only, minus some. The sample lists approximately 74,000 clones, more than 70% occurring once. Comment on this clone: Its antigen is unidentified.

Trimming shortened V by 1 base and J by 2 bases, and 11 bases separated the two germline ends. The CDR3 has 15 residues. CDR1 and CDR2 from the germline V gene are SGHTA and FQGNSA. Findings of the study overall: Clonality climbed at ibrutinib response, then dropped toward baseline at progression. Lymph node repertoires were not studied, and sampling times were unmatched.

This TCR came from a human donor with chronic lymphocytic leukemia. The specimen was PBMCs, collected at disease progression, from a patient treated with ibrutinib. V and J are TRBV7-2 and TRBJ1-2; possibly TRBD1 for D (5 bases). The CDR3 protein is CASSLGSTVNYGYTF. CDR3 coding DNA: TGTGCCAGCAGCTTAGGGTCGACAGTCAACTATGGCTACACCTTC.